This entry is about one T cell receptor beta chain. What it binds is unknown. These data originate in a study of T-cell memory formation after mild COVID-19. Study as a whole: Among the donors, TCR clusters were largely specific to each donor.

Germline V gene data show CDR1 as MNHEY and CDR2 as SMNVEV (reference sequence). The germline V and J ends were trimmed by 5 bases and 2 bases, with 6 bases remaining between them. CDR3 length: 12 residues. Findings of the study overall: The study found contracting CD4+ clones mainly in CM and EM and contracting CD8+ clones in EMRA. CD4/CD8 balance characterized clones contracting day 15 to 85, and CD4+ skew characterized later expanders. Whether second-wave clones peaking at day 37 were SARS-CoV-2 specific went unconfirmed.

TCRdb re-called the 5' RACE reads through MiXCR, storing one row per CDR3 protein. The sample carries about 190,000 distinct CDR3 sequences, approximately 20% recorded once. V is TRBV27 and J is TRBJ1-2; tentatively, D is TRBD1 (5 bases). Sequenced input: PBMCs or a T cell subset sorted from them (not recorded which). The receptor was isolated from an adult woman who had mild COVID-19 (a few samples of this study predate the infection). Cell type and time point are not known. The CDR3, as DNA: TGTGCCAGCAGTCAGGGAAACTATGGCTACACCTTC. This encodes CASSQGNYGYTF.